The 5 T cell receptor beta chains reported below all come from one sample, sequenced in a study of response to subunit inactivated influenza vaccine. TCRdb ran MiXCR on the RT-PCR reads and lists one entry per CDR3 protein. Found here are a few hundred thousand distinct CDR3 sequences, approximately 14% of them singletons; the top ten hold around 10%. The sample consisted of PBMCs from blood, taken roughly 12 days after vaccination. Receptor source: a man aged 50 to 59 who received an inactivated influenza vaccine.

This clonotype has more than one count but fewer than ten. The genes are TRBV20-1 and TRBJ2-3; 7 bases fit TRBD2. The junction had 7 bases not matched to a gene; V was cut back by 6 bases and J by 4 bases. The CDR3 totals 13 residues. CDR1 is DFQATT and CDR2 is SNEGSKA in the germline V gene (reference sequence). The CDR3 is CSAGWGGADTQYF. The CDR3 DNA sequence: TGCAGTGCCGGGTGGGGGGGGGCAGATACGCAGTATTTT.

The table lists this clonotype with a few counts. The rearrangement uses TRBV7-8 and TRBJ1-1; D perhaps matches TRBD1 (6 bases). Germline CDR1 SGHVS, CDR2 FQNEAQ. The V end was cut by 2 bases, the J end by 1 base, with 11 bases between. The CDR3 totals 15 residues. The CDR3: CASSLTQQGNTEAFF. CDR3 nucleotide sequence: TGTGCCAGCAGCTTAACCCAACAGGGGAACACTGAAGCTTTCTTT.

This clonotype was seen only a few times. The chain couples TRBV25-1 to TRBJ2-5, with TRBD2 matching 7 bases. The CDR3 has 15 amino acids. Germline CDR1 reads MGHDK; CDR2 reads SYGVNS. V lost 3 bases and J lost 2; bases outside the gene matches: 6. The DNA of the CDR3 is TGTGCCAGCAGTGACGGGAGGATCCTGCAAGAGACCCAGTACTTC. This gives the protein CASSDGRILQETQYF.

The chain joins TRBV6-1 to TRBJ2-7, with TRBD2 matching over 7 bases. J lost 3 bases, V lost 6 bases, and 14 bases had no gene match. The CDR3 is made up of 16 amino acids. Germline CDR1 and CDR2: MNHNS and SASEGT. In DNA, the CDR3 is TGTGCCAGCAGCCACACGCGGGGGATAAACTTCTACGAGCAGTACTTC. Translation gives CASSHTRGINFYEQYF.

The CDR3 protein is CASSLELSDTQYF. The CDR3 nucleotides read TGCGCCAGCAGCTTGGAACTTTCAGATACGCAGTATTTT. The genes are TRBV5-1 and TRBJ2-3, with unresolved D. The V and J ends lost 0 bases and 4 bases respectively, with 6 bases between them. The CDR3 runs 13 residues. Germline V gene lookup returns CDR1 SGHRS and CDR2 YFSETQ.